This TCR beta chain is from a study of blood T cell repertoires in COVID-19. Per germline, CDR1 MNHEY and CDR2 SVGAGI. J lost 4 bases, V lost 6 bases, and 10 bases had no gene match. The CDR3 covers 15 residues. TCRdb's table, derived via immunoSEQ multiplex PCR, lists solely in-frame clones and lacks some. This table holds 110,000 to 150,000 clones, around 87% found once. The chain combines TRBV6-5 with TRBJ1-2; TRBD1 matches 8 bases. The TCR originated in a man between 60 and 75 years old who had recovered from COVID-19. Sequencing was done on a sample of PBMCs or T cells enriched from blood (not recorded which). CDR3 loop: CASSPGTGLGYGYTF. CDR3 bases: TGTGCCAGCAGCCCCGGGACAGGCCTTGGCTATGGCTACACCTTC.